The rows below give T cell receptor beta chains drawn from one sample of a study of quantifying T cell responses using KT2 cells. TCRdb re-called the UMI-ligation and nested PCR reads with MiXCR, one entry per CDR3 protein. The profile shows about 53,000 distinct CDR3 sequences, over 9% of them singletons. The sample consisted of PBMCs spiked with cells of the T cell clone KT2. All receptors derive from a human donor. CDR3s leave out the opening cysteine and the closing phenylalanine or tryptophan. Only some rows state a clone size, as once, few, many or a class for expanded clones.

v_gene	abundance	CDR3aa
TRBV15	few	ATSRGGAANEQF
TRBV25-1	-	ASSGLAGGPDTQY
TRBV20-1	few	SAWAGAYNEQF
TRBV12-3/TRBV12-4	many	ASTLGNFGNTIY
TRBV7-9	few	ASSLNSYTEAF
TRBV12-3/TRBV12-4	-	ASSIPGLAEQY
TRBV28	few	ASGYPGTGYGYT
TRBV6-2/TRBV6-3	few	ASSMEGIGGYT
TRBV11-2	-	ASSQTTDSAEQENTGELF
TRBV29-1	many	SVGTGELF
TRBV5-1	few	ASRGGTNEKLF
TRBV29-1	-	SVMEAGELF
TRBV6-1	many	ASSNHREQY
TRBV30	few	AWGRAVGQPQH
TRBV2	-	ASSEPKWNGYT